Shown below are 32 T cell receptor beta chains from a single sample sequenced in a study of blood T cells in healthy people across ages. For the second PCR, which ran for about 7 to 11 cycles, a sample-barcoded 5' primer and a J-beta primer mix were used. Using its own MiXCR run on the 5' RACE reads, TCRdb lists one record per CDR3 protein. Of some 710,000 distinct CDR3 sequences listed, 46% are singletons. Sequenced: blood. All receptors derive from a man older than 75 in good health.

This clonotype has just a few counts. This chain links TRBV5-1 with TRBJ2-1; 10 bases are shared with TRBD2. V gave up 1 base and J gave up 8 bases; unmatched junction bases: 6. CDR3 size: 15 residues. Germline V gene lookup returns CDR1 SGHRS and CDR2 YFSETQ. This CDR3 reads CASSLPSGRSDEQFF. CDR3 nucleotides: TGCGCCAGCAGCTTGCCTAGCGGGAGATCGGATGAGCAGTTCTTC. The full variable domain, in which reference TRBV5-1 and TRBJ2-1 provide the parts outside the CDR3, is KAGVTQTPRYLIKTRGQQVTLSCSPISGHRSVSWYQQTPGQGLQFLFEYFSETQRNKGNFPGRFSGRQFSNSRSEMNVSTLELGDSALYLCASSLPSGRSDEQFFGPGTRLTVL.

The chain is built from TRBV29-1 and TRBJ1-2; D gene ambiguous. Between the trimmed V and J ends, which lost 3 bases and 7 bases, there was a span of 15 bases. The CDR3 sequence is 13 residues long. The germline V gene has CDR1 SQVTM and CDR2 ANQGSEA. The CDR3: CSVDRIELSGYTF. Here the CDR3 DNA reads TGCAGCGTTGACCGCATAGAACTAAGTGGCTACACCTTC.

The chain recombines TRBV20-1 with TRBJ2-4, with D possibly matching TRBD1 (6 bases). The CDR3 runs 12 residues. V shed 7 bases and J shed 2 bases, with 9 bases lying between them. CDR1 DFQATT and CDR2 SNEGSKA come from the germline V gene (reference sequence). The CDR3 is CSETGSKNIQYF. The CDR3 DNA reads as TGCAGTGAAACAGGGTCCAAAAACATTCAGTACTTC.

This clonotype was recorded a few times. This sequence joins TRBV6-5 and TRBJ2-5, with 12 positions matching TRBD1. TRBJ2-7 matches the DNA end more closely, so the J call is doubtful. The CDR3 spans 14 residues. Germline-derived CDR1 and CDR2 are MNHEY and SVGAGI. The DNA for the CDR3 is TGTGCCAGCAAACCGGGACAGGGGGCGACCGAGCAGTACTTC. Translating gives CASKPGQGATEQYF.

The genes are TRBV1 and TRBJ2-7; TRBD2 is the table's D call and was not checked against the DNA. TRBV1 is assigned pseudogene status. The CDR3 consists of 17 residues. The CDR3 loop is CTSSPRFPGTLSYEQYF. In nucleotides, the CDR3 is TGCACCAGCAGCCCCCGCTTCCCCGGGACTCTGTCCTACGAGCAGTACTTC.

Details on this clonotype: A much bigger clone sits one base away, suggesting this may be a read error. The V and J genes are TRBV10-3 and TRBJ2-1; perhaps TRBD2 as D (6 bases). Germline V gene sequence: CDR1 ENHRY, CDR2 SYGVKD. V lost 6 bases to trimming and J lost 9 bases, with 15 bases between them. There are 13 residues in the CDR3. This chain's CDR3 is CAIRGDGRIEQFF. As DNA, the CDR3 is TGTGCCATCAGGGGTGACGGGAGAATTGAGCAGTTCTTC.

For this clonotype: One end of the junction does not line up with germline, which may come from a read error. The chain is built from TRBV13 and TRBJ2-5; 10 bases agree with TRBD2. The CDR3 length is 16 residues. From germline, CDR1 is PRHDT and CDR2 FYEKMQ (reference sequence). In nucleotides, the CDR3 is TGTGCCAGCAGCTTAGGGCTAGCGGGAGTACAAGGGACCCAGTACTTC. Translated: CASSLGLAGVQGTQYF.

Turning to this clonotype: This clone may be a read error of a much larger clone one base away. The V call is TRBV28, the J call TRBJ2-5, with TRBD2 identical over 12 bases. Per germline, CDR1 MDHEN and CDR2 SYDVKM. Trimming at V came to 5 bases and at J to 11 bases, leaving 15 bases not matched to a gene. CDR3 size: 16 residues. CDR3 nucleotides: TGTGCCAGCAGTGCGTGGGGACTAGCGGGTAACAATGAGCAGTACTTC. Translation gives CASSAWGLAGNNEQYF.

The chain joins TRBV5-1 to TRBJ1-6; no definite D call. Trimming cost V 4 bases and J 5 bases, with 10 bases left between them. The CDR3 contains 14 residues. In germline, CDR1 is SGHRS, CDR2 YFSETQ. CDR3 in amino acids: CASSLPGDNSPLHF. CDR3 DNA sequence: TGCGCCAGCAGCCTGCCGGGCGATAATTCACCCCTCCACTTT.

V is TRBV4-3 and J is TRBJ2-1; 8 nucleotides match TRBD2. This CDR3 spans 15 amino acids. The junction had 2 bases not matched to a gene; V was cut back by 0 bases and J by 4 bases. Looked up from germline, CDR1 is LGHNA and CDR2 is YSLEER. The CDR3 region has the DNA TGCGCCAGCAGCCAAGAGGGCGGGGGGTACAATGAGCAGTTCTTC. Encoded protein: CASSQEGGGYNEQFF.

The rearrangement uses TRBV20-1 and TRBJ2-1; 10 bases are shared with TRBD2. CDR1 DFQATT and CDR2 SNEGSKA come from the germline V gene (reference sequence). The junction had 7 bases not matched to a gene; V was cut back by 3 bases and J by 5 bases. The CDR3 runs to 15 residues. The CDR3 nucleotides are TGCAGTGCTAGGAGCGGGAGGGGATTTGACAATGAGCAGTTCTTC. As protein: CSARSGRGFDNEQFF.

This clonotype was detected a few times. V usage is TRBV6-2 or TRBV6-3 and J usage is TRBJ2-3; D gene unclear. The CDR3 is 16 amino acids. The germline V gene has CDR1 MNHEY and CDR2 SVGEGT. Trimming shortened V by 3 bases and J by 2 bases, and 15 bases separated the two germline ends. CDR3 DNA: TGTGCCAGCAGTTATCCTTCCCGAAGACCCACAGATACGCAGTATTTT. It translates to CASSYPSRRPTDTQYF.

There are many counts of this clonotype. V and J are TRBV29-1 and TRBJ1-1; D call uncertain. The V end lost 4 bases, the J end lost 1 base, and 13 bases lay between the germline ends. Germline assignment: CDR1 SQVTM and CDR2 ANQGSEA. The CDR3 length is 14 residues. The CDR3 coding sequence is TGCAGCGTTGGGTTTGTGCAGGCGAACACTGAAGCTTTCTTT. Encoded protein: CSVGFVQANTEAFF. The complete variable domain, with remaining parts taken from reference TRBV29-1 and TRBJ1-1, reads SAVISQKPSRDICQRGTSLTIQCQVDSQVTMMFWYRQQPGQSLTLIATANQGSEATYESGFVIDKFPISRPNLTFSTLTVSNMSPEDSSIYLCSVGFVQANTEAFFGQGTRLTVV.

This rearrangement joins TRBV27 to TRBJ2-7, with D possibly being TRBD1 or TRBD2 (6 bases each). The last part of the DNA fits TRBJ2-5 better; the J call may be wrong. Germline loops: CDR1 MNHEY, CDR2 SMNVEV (reference sequence). The CDR3 runs to 14 residues. The CDR3, as DNA: TGTGCCAGCAGTAGGGGGAGGAGTGTAGAGACCCAGTACTTC. Its protein product is CASSRGRSVETQYF.

The genes are TRBV20-1 and TRBJ2-1; 9 bases are shared with TRBD1. V gave up 4 bases and J gave up 13 bases; unmatched junction bases: 5. Looked up from germline, CDR1 is DFQATT and CDR2 is SNEGSKA (reference sequence). CDR3 length equals 11 residues. The CDR3 DNA sequence: TGCAGTGCTAACAGGGGGCCTTCTCAGTTCTTC. It specifies CSANRGPSQFF.

This clonotype has more than one count but fewer than ten. The chain carries TRBV29-1 and TRBJ2-1; 12 positions match TRBD2. The V and J ends lost 7 bases and 5 bases, in that order; junction bases with no gene match: 9. CDR1 is SQVTM and CDR2 is ANQGSEA in the germline V gene. CDR3 length equals 15 residues. CDR3 coding DNA: TGCAGCGAGTGGACTAGCGGGACCCCCCACAATGAGCAGTTCTTC. Translated: CSEWTSGTPHNEQFF.

This clonotype was detected only a few times. The chain couples TRBV9 to TRBJ2-5; 7 nucleotides align to TRBD2. The length of the CDR3 is 14 residues. J was trimmed by 11 bases and V by 3 bases; bases with no gene match: 13. Germline CDR1 reads SGDLS; CDR2 reads YYNGEE. The CDR3 here is CASSAGGTNNEQYF. The DNA of the CDR3 is TGTGCCAGCAGCGCGGGAGGCACCAACAATGAGCAGTACTTC.

On this clonotype: This may arise from a read error, as a much more abundant clone is one base away. The rearrangement links TRBV5-1 to TRBJ1-4; tentative D call: TRBD1 (5 bases). CDR1 and CDR2 (germline): SGHRS, YFSETQ. The CDR3 has 16 residues. CDR3 sequence reads: CASSTRMTGPNEKLVF. CDR3 nucleotides: TGCGCCAGCAGCACCCGGATGACGGGACCTAATGAAAAACTGGTTTTT.

In DNA form, the CDR3 reads TGTGCCAGCAAGTGGGACAGGGGTTCGTACGAGCAGTACTTC. It is translated as CASKWDRGSYEQYF. V gene TRBV6-2 or TRBV6-3 combines with J gene TRBJ2-7; 10 bases fit TRBD1. Germline CDR1 reads MNHEY; CDR2 reads SVGEGT. The CDR3 contains 14 residues. V lost 7 bases to trimming and J lost 4 bases; unmatched junction nucleotides: 7.

The J gene is TRBJ2-5, the V gene TRBV29-1, with TRBD2 as a possible D gene (5 bases). CDR3 size: 8 residues. V lost 3 bases, J lost 13 bases, and 6 bases lay in between. CDR1 and CDR2 (germline): SQVTM, ANQGSEA. CDR3: CSVEDSYF. The CDR3 region has the DNA TGCAGCGTTGAGGACTCGTACTTC.

A remark on this clonotype: This sequence may be a read error, since a much larger clone differs from it by one base. The rearrangement uses TRBV20-1 and TRBJ2-1; no definite D call. Germline CDR1 reads DFQATT; CDR2 reads SNEGSKA (reference sequence). This CDR3 is 13 amino acids long. Deletions cut 5 bases from V and 5 bases from J, with 13 bases between. The CDR3 sequence: CSAGPRPHNEQFF. The CDR3, as DNA: TGCAGTGCTGGCCCCCGCCCCCACAATGAGCAGTTCTTC.

This clonotype was seen only a few times. Written as DNA, the CDR3 is TGCGCCAGCAGCTTGTTGCAGGGACCCGATCAGCCCCAGCATTTT. This sequence encodes CASSLLQGPDQPQHF. The chain has TRBV5-1 and TRBJ1-5, with D perhaps TRBD1 (5 bases). Trimming pared 1 base from V and 5 bases from J, leaving 13 bases between. The CDR3 has 15 residues. CDR1 SGHRS and CDR2 YFSETQ come from the germline V gene.

This chain links TRBV28 with TRBJ2-4, with D tentatively TRBD1 or TRBD2 (5 bases each). The germline gives CDR1 MDHEN, CDR2 SYDVKM. The CDR3 is 16 amino acids. The V and J ends lost 3 bases and 0 bases respectively, with 12 bases between them. The CDR3 reads CASSLVRDLAKNIQYF. In DNA, the CDR3 is TGTGCCAGCAGTTTGGTTCGGGACCTAGCCAAAAACATTCAGTACTTC. The whole variable domain, filled in from reference TRBV28 and TRBJ2-4, reads DVKVTQSSRYLVKRTGEKVFLECVQDMDHENMFWYRQDPGLGLRLIYFSYDVKMKEKGDIPEGYSVSREKKERFSLILESASTNQTSMYLCASSLVRDLAKNIQYFGAGTRLSVL.

For this clonotype: A much larger clone is a single base away; this may be a read error. This chain joins TRBV5-1 and TRBJ2-1; 7 bases align to TRBD1. This CDR3 has 15 residues. CDR1 is SGHRS and CDR2 is YFSETQ in the germline V gene. CDR3 DNA: TGCACCAGCAGCTTGGATTCGGGACAGTACAATGAGCAGTTCTTC. Protein sequence: CTSSLDSGQYNEQFF.

In this sample, this clonotype turned up a few times. The rearrangement links TRBV6-5 to TRBJ2-1; 8 bases are shared with TRBD2. This CDR3 region has 18 residues. Germline V gene sequence: CDR1 MNHEY, CDR2 SVGAGI. V lost 0 bases to trimming and J lost 0 bases; unmatched junction nucleotides: 7. CDR3 amino acids: CASSYSRGGFSSYNEQFF. The CDR3 DNA is TGTGCCAGCAGTTACTCCCGGGGGGGGTTTAGCTCCTACAATGAGCAGTTCTTC.

This clonotype was detected once. The chain is built from TRBV5-1 and TRBJ2-5; D is unclear. From germline, CDR1 is SGHRS and CDR2 YFSETQ. The CDR3 has 15 residues. V lost 0 bases, J lost 11 bases, and 20 bases lay in between. CDR3 in DNA: TGCGCCAGCAGCTTGGGCCCCCCGGATAGGAATGAGCAGTACTTC. This encodes CASSLGPPDRNEQYF.

This clonotype has only one observation. The chain links TRBV27 to TRBJ2-7; 8 nucleotides line up with TRBD2. The CDR3 is 18 residues long. The V segment lost 3 bases and the J segment 1 base; nucleotides outside the gene matches: 14. Germline lookup yields CDR1 MNHEY and CDR2 SMNVEV (reference sequence). CDR3 nucleotides: TGTGCCAGCAGTTTCGAAGTTGTGAGCGGGAGCTTTTCCTACGAGCAGTACTTC. Its protein product is CASSFEVVSGSFSYEQYF.

This sequence joins TRBV2 and TRBJ2-1, with D maybe TRBD1 (6 bases). The DNA end is more similar to TRBJ2-7, so the J call may be wrong. This CDR3 is built from 13 residues. Germline V CDR1 and CDR2: SNHLY, FYNNEI. The CDR3, as DNA: TGTGCCAGCAGTGCCAACAGGGCCTACGAGCAGTACTTC. It yields the protein CASSANRAYEQYF.

The J gene is TRBJ2-7, the V gene TRBV10-2; 10 bases map to TRBD1. The CDR3 totals 14 residues. Germline CDR1 is WSHSY and CDR2 is SAAADI. After removal of 2 bases from V and 4 bases from J, the junction contained 2 bases not matched to a gene. CDR3 in DNA: TGCGCCAGCAGTGAGGCGGGACAGGGGTACGAGCAGTACTTC. Residues: CASSEAGQGYEQYF.

The table lists this clonotype with a few counts. V and J are TRBV7-2 and TRBJ2-1; D remains ambiguous. Trimming removed 1 base at V and 5 bases at J, with 9 bases between. Germline V CDR1 and CDR2: SGHTA, FQGNSA. The CDR3 spans 14 residues. CDR3 residues: CASSLVGSDNEQFF. For the CDR3, the DNA is TGTGCCAGCAGCTTAGTGGGGTCGGACAATGAGCAGTTCTTC. The entire variable domain, with the rest obtained from reference TRBV7-2 and TRBJ2-1, is as follows: GAGVSQSPSNKVTEKGKDVELRCDPISGHTALYWYRQSLGQGLEFLIYFQGNSAPDKSGLPSDRFSAERTGGSVSTLTIQRTQQEDSAVYLCASSLVGSDNEQFFGPGTRLTVL.

The rearrangement uses TRBV27 and TRBJ2-1, with a weak D call TRBD2 (6 bases). The V gene's germline CDR1 is MNHEY and CDR2 SMNVEV (reference sequence). Between the trimmed V and J ends, which lost 3 bases and 7 bases, there was a span of 13 bases. The CDR3 runs 14 residues. CDR3 DNA: TGTGCCAGCAGTTTCATAGAAGGGAGGAATGAGCAGTTCTTC. It specifies CASSFIEGRNEQFF.

Regarding this clonotype: This may be a read error, as it is one base from a much larger clone. This sequence joins TRBV7-2 and TRBJ2-1; 12 nucleotides align to TRBD2. V shed 5 bases, J shed 8 bases, and the junction held 10 bases outside the gene matches. Germline V gene sequence: CDR1 SGHTA, CDR2 FQGNSA. The CDR3 sequence is 16 residues long. The CDR3 nucleotides read TGTGCCAGCAGCCTCCGGACTAGCGGGATTTACGATGAGCAGTTCTTC. Translation: CASSLRTSGIYDEQFF.